These T cell receptor beta chains were read from a single sample in a study of shared clonotypes between healthy human individuals. Generated by immunoSEQ multiplex PCR, the TCRdb table keeps only in-frame clones and is missing some. The data contain approximately 650,000 clones, less than 97% of them singletons. Sample: naive CD8+ T cells sorted from blood. The receptors stem from a woman aged 25-40 years in good health. Each CDR3 is given with its conserved first and last residue. Each record gives: D gene, V gene, CDR3 length, clone size, J gene, CDR3 protein, CDR3 DNA. The D gene is left open where the match is weak. Clone size is given for some rows only: seen once, a few or many times, or a class if the clone is expanded.

d_gene: NA
v_gene: TRBV29-1
len: 13
abundance: NA
j_gene: TRBJ2-1
CDR3aa: CSVDRISYNEQFF
CDR3nt: TGCAGCGTTGACAGGATTTCCTACAATGAGCAGTTCTTC

d_gene: NA
v_gene: TRBV6-5
len: 16
abundance: NA
j_gene: TRBJ2-7
CDR3aa: CASSYSSGDRHYEQYF
CDR3nt: TGTGCCAGCAGTTACTCTTCGGGGGACAGACACTACGAGCAGTACTTC

d_gene: NA
v_gene: TRBV10-3
len: 15
abundance: once
j_gene: TRBJ2-7
CDR3aa: CAISGEGGLSYEQYF
CDR3nt: TGTGCCATCAGTGGCGAAGGAGGTCTTAGCTACGAGCAGTACTTC

d_gene: NA
v_gene: TRBV28
len: 13
abundance: NA
j_gene: TRBJ1-6
CDR3aa: CASSPWEVSPLHF
CDR3nt: TGTGCCAGCAGTCCGTGGGAGGTTTCACCCCTCCACTTT

d_gene: NA
v_gene: TRBV27
len: 12
abundance: NA
j_gene: TRBJ2-3
CDR3aa: CASRPGPDTQYF
CDR3nt: TGTGCCAGCAGACCCGGGCCGGATACGCAGTATTTT

d_gene: TRBD2
v_gene: TRBV19
len: 15
abundance: NA
j_gene: TRBJ2-3
CDR3aa: CASSSGAASTDTQYF
CDR3nt: TGTGCCAGTAGCAGCGGGGCAGCTAGCACAGATACGCAGTATTTT

d_gene: TRBD1
v_gene: TRBV6-5
len: 15
abundance: NA
j_gene: TRBJ1-1
CDR3aa: CASSYGTGLNTEAFF
CDR3nt: TGTGCCAGCAGTTACGGGACAGGTTTGAACACTGAAGCTTTCTTT

d_gene: TRBD1
v_gene: TRBV5-5
len: 15
abundance: NA
j_gene: TRBJ1-5
CDR3aa: CASSWTGQGNQPQHF
CDR3nt: TGTGCCAGCAGCTGGACGGGACAGGGTAATCAGCCCCAGCATTTT

d_gene: TRBD2
v_gene: TRBV5-6
len: 15
abundance: NA
j_gene: TRBJ2-3
CDR3aa: CASSPSGISTDTQYF
CDR3nt: TGTGCCAGCAGCCCTAGCGGGATTAGCACAGATACGCAGTATTTT

d_gene: NA
v_gene: TRBV19
len: 15
abundance: NA
j_gene: TRBJ2-3
CDR3aa: CASGKDREGPDTQYF
CDR3nt: TGTGCCAGTGGAAAGGACAGGGAGGGTCCAGATACGCAGTATTTT

d_gene: NA
v_gene: TRBV27
len: 13
abundance: NA
j_gene: TRBJ1-1
CDR3aa: CASSLSGLTEAFF
CDR3nt: TGTGCCAGCAGTTTATCGGGGCTCACTGAAGCTTTCTTT

d_gene: NA
v_gene: TRBV7-9
len: 12
abundance: NA
j_gene: TRBJ1-1
CDR3aa: CASSLGTIGAFF
CDR3nt: TGTGCCAGCAGCTTAGGAACGATCGGAGCTTTCTTT

d_gene: NA
v_gene: TRBV27
len: 17
abundance: NA
j_gene: TRBJ2-2
CDR3aa: CASGQGRLGANTGELFF
CDR3nt: TGTGCCAGCGGCCAGGGGAGGCTTGGAGCGAACACCGGGGAGCTGTTTTTT

d_gene: TRBD1
v_gene: TRBV4-1
len: 15
abundance: NA
j_gene: TRBJ1-1
CDR3aa: CASSQDFIAGQVTFF
CDR3nt: TGCGCCAGCAGCCAAGATTTTATTGCGGGACAGGTAACTTTCTTT

d_gene: TRBD2
v_gene: TRBV5-5
len: 15
abundance: NA
j_gene: TRBJ2-7
CDR3aa: CASSALAGRAYEQYF
CDR3nt: TGTGCCAGCAGCGCACTAGCGGGACGGGCCTACGAGCAGTACTTC

d_gene: NA
v_gene: TRBV15
len: 14
abundance: NA
j_gene: TRBJ2-7
CDR3aa: CATSRGGESYEQYF
CDR3nt: TGTGCCACCAGCAGAGGAGGGGAGTCCTACGAGCAGTACTTC

d_gene: NA
v_gene: TRBV2
len: 13
abundance: NA
j_gene: TRBJ2-1
CDR3aa: CASSSSLWNEQFF
CDR3nt: TGTGCCAGCAGCTCTAGCCTTTGGAATGAGCAGTTCTTC

d_gene: NA
v_gene: TRBV5-6
len: 12
abundance: NA
j_gene: TRBJ1-1
CDR3aa: CASSLKNTEAFF
CDR3nt: TGTGCCAGCAGCTTGAAGAACACTGAAGCTTTCTTT

d_gene: NA
v_gene: TRBV7-9
len: 16
abundance: NA
j_gene: TRBJ1-4
CDR3aa: CASSFQGSATNEKLFF
CDR3nt: TGTGCCAGCAGCTTTCAGGGGTCGGCAACTAATGAAAAACTGTTTTTT

d_gene: TRBD1
v_gene: TRBV7-9
len: 14
abundance: NA
j_gene: TRBJ2-7
CDR3aa: CASSLVDRGYEQYF
CDR3nt: TGTGCCAGCAGCTTAGTCGACAGGGGATACGAGCAGTACTTC

d_gene: NA
v_gene: TRBV6-1
len: 12
abundance: NA
j_gene: TRBJ2-2
CDR3aa: CASSTGTGELFF
CDR3nt: TGTGCCAGCAGTACAGGGACCGGGGAGCTGTTTTTT

d_gene: TRBD2
v_gene: TRBV7-9
len: 13
abundance: NA
j_gene: TRBJ2-1
CDR3aa: CASQGLALNEQFF
CDR3nt: TGTGCCAGCCAGGGACTAGCCCTCAATGAGCAGTTCTTC

d_gene: NA
v_gene: TRBV4-1
len: 15
abundance: NA
j_gene: TRBJ2-5
CDR3aa: CASSPTRASQETQYF
CDR3nt: TGCGCCAGCAGCCCAACTAGAGCCAGCCAAGAGACCCAGTACTTC

d_gene: NA
v_gene: TRBV9
len: 12
abundance: NA
j_gene: TRBJ2-2
CDR3aa: CASKGNTGELFF
CDR3nt: TGTGCCAGCAAAGGTAACACCGGGGAGCTGTTTTTT

d_gene: NA
v_gene: TRBV14
len: 15
abundance: NA
j_gene: TRBJ2-1
CDR3aa: CASSQDFLDSDEQFF
CDR3nt: TGTGCCAGCAGCCAAGATTTCCTAGATTCCGATGAGCAGTTCTTC

d_gene: NA
v_gene: TRBV11-2
len: 16
abundance: NA
j_gene: TRBJ2-7
CDR3aa: CASSLEDSGRGYEQYF
CDR3nt: TGTGCCAGCAGCTTAGAGGATTCGGGCAGGGGCTACGAGCAGTACTTC

d_gene: TRBD1
v_gene: TRBV28
len: 14
abundance: once
j_gene: TRBJ2-2
CDR3aa: CASALAGGPGELFF
CDR3nt: TGTGCCAGCGCCCTTGCAGGGGGCCCCGGGGAGCTGTTTTTT

d_gene: NA
v_gene: TRBV10-2
len: 11
abundance: NA
j_gene: TRBJ2-7
CDR3aa: CASSERYEQYF
CDR3nt: TGCGCCAGCAGTGAGAGGTACGAGCAGTACTTC

d_gene: NA
v_gene: TRBV7-9
len: 17
abundance: NA
j_gene: TRBJ2-1
CDR3aa: CAVPITGLVPSYNEQFF
CDR3nt: TGTGCCGTCCCCATAACAGGGTTGGTTCCCTCCTACAATGAGCAGTTCTTC

d_gene: NA
v_gene: TRBV2
len: 14
abundance: NA
j_gene: TRBJ2-5
CDR3aa: CASSGGLVQETQYF
CDR3nt: TGTGCCAGCAGTGGGGGGTTAGTCCAAGAGACCCAGTACTTC